One sample yielded the 32 T cell receptor beta chains listed below, sequenced in a study of cytomegalovirus exposure and HLA in healthy donors. The PCR used 60 Vbeta and 13 Jbeta primers. Libraries were prepared by immunoSEQ multiplex PCR; TCRdb keeps only in-frame clonotypes and omits some of them. The repertoire has around 99,000 clones, 69% of them found once; the top ten carry 5.4%. Specimen: PBMCs. The source is a woman in her 70s in good health and CMV-seropositive.

This clone was seen a few times. V usage is TRBV15 and J usage is TRBJ1-1; 7 nucleotides align to TRBD1. CDR1 is LNHNV, CDR2 YYDKDF, per germline (reference sequence). V lost 3 bases and J lost 1; bases outside the gene matches: 5. This CDR3 contains 15 residues. CDR3 region: CATSSLGTANTEAFF. The CDR3, as DNA: TGTGCCACCAGCAGTTTGGGGACAGCGAACACTGAAGCTTTCTTT.

The rearrangement uses TRBV10-3 and TRBJ1-4; the D gene is possibly TRBD1 (5 bases). Trimming cost V 3 bases and J 5 bases, with 7 bases left between them. CDR1 is ENHRY and CDR2 is SYGVKD in the germline V gene. CDR3 length: 13 residues. Here the CDR3 reads CAISEGANEKLFF. CDR3 sequence (DNA): TGTGCCATCAGTGAAGGGGCAAATGAAAAACTGTTTTTT.

The chain combines TRBV7-8 with TRBJ1-1, with TRBD1 identical over 10 bases. CDR3 size: 13 residues. Germline-derived CDR1 and CDR2 are SGHVS and FQNEAQ. V gave up 4 bases and J gave up 4 bases; unmatched junction bases: 0. The CDR3 is CASSWTGGTEAFF. For the CDR3, the DNA is TGTGCCAGCAGCTGGACAGGGGGCACTGAAGCTTTCTTT.

In DNA, the CDR3 is TGTGCCAGCAGTTACTCGACGACAGGGGGCAACAATGAGCAGTTCTTC. Protein: CASSYSTTGGNNEQFF. J is TRBJ2-1 and V is TRBV6-6, with 10 bases fitting TRBD1. The V gene's germline CDR1 is MNHNY and CDR2 SVGAGI (reference sequence). With V trimmed by 0 bases and J by 5 bases, 4 bases remained unmatched. The CDR3 length is 16 residues.

This clone was observed a few times. The rearrangement joins TRBV2 to TRBJ1-2; 8 nucleotides match TRBD1. Germline values: CDR1 SNHLY, CDR2 FYNNEI. Trimming took 9 bases from V and 1 from J; bases not matched to a gene: 7. CDR3 length equals 14 residues. The CDR3, as DNA: TGTGCCAGGAGGGACAGGAAGAGTAACTATGGCTACACCTTC. It codes for CARRDRKSNYGYTF.

This clone was counted only a few times. CDR3 sequence reads: CASSLDGRGYYNSPLHF. For the CDR3, the DNA is TGTGCCAGCAGCTTGGACGGCAGGGGGTACTATAATTCACCCCTCCACTTT. This chain connects TRBV5-6 to TRBJ1-6, with TRBD1 matching 7 bases. The CDR3 has 17 residues. In germline, CDR1 is SGHDT, CDR2 YYEEEE. The V gene end was trimmed by 0 bases and the J gene end by 3 bases; junction bases not matched to a gene: 6.

This chain connects TRBV7-2 to TRBJ1-2; 7 bases agree with TRBD1. Trimming at V came to 5 bases and at J to 1 base, leaving 7 bases not matched to a gene. This CDR3 has 15 amino acids. Germline values: CDR1 SGHTA, CDR2 FQGNSA. CDR3 bases: TGTGCCAGCAGCCCTGGGACAGTTATTAACTATGGCTACACCTTC. This codes for CASSPGTVINYGYTF. Combining the CDR3 with reference TRBV7-2 and TRBJ1-2 gives the whole variable domain GAGVSQSPSNKVTEKGKDVELRCDPISGHTALYWYRQSLGQGLEFLIYFQGNSAPDKSGLPSDRFSAERTGGSVSTLTIQRTQQEDSAVYLCASSPGTVINYGYTFGSGTRLTVV.

The J gene is TRBJ1-6, the V gene TRBV6-5; 8 bases match TRBD1. Germline V gives CDR1 MNHEY, CDR2 SVGAGI. V lost 6 bases to trimming and J lost 9 bases; unmatched junction nucleotides: 7. The CDR3 runs to 14 residues. CDR3 DNA sequence: TGTGCCAGCAGCCCCAACAGGGGGGGTTCACCCCTCCACTTT. Amino acid sequence: CASSPNRGGSPLHF.

The rearrangement joins TRBV5-1 to TRBJ2-3; 8 bases are a match to TRBD1. V shed 0 bases and J 5 bases; nucleotides not matched to a gene: 11. The CDR3 runs 17 residues. Germline V lookup: CDR1 SGHRS, CDR2 YFSETQ. CDR3 protein: CASSLGGTGSGEDTQYF. DNA for the CDR3: TGCGCCAGCAGCTTGGGTGGGACAGGATCGGGGGAAGATACGCAGTATTTT.

The CDR3 region is CASSVEASGRTDTQYF. The CDR3 region has the DNA TGTGCCAGCAGCGTAGAGGCTAGCGGCCGCACAGATACGCAGTATTTT. V gene TRBV9 combines with J gene TRBJ2-3; 7 positions match TRBD2. Germline CDR1 is SGDLS and CDR2 is YYNGEE. V gave up 0 bases and J gave up 1 base; unmatched junction bases: 5. The CDR3 has 16 amino acids.

This rearrangement joins TRBV27 to TRBJ2-5; possibly TRBD2 for D (6 bases). Trimming stripped 3 bases from V and 0 bases from J, with 11 bases between. Germline CDR1 is MNHEY and CDR2 is SMNVEV (reference sequence). CDR3 length equals 15 residues. Here the CDR3 DNA reads TGTGCCAGCAGTTTCGGTGGGGGGTACCAAGAGACCCAGTACTTC. Translated: CASSFGGGYQETQYF.

This chain links TRBV5-4 with TRBJ2-2; D not resolved. V gave up 0 bases and J gave up 3 bases, with 12 bases separating them. The germline V gene encodes CDR1 SGHNT and CDR2 YYREEE (reference sequence). CDR3 length: 16 residues. The CDR3 bases are TGTGCCAGCAGCTTGGGTCTGGCAGGTCACACCGGGGAGCTGTTTTTT. It yields the protein CASSLGLAGHTGELFF.

V is TRBV19 and J is TRBJ2-4; 7 bases line up with TRBD2. This CDR3 contains 14 residues. Germline CDR1 LNHDA, CDR2 SQIVND (reference sequence). V lost 6 bases and J lost 7; bases outside the gene matches: 9. In DNA form, the CDR3 reads TGTGCCAGTAGAGGGGAGGGGATCGGGAACATTCAGTACTTC. Translation gives CASRGEGIGNIQYF.

This chain connects TRBV19 to TRBJ1-1; D possibly corresponds to TRBD1 (5 bases). V shed 6 bases and J shed 6 bases, with 14 bases lying between them. Germline CDR1 and CDR2: LNHDA and SQIVND (reference sequence). The CDR3 contains 13 residues. The CDR3 spells CASRTDKGAEAFF. The DNA of the CDR3 is TGTGCCAGTAGGACGGACAAGGGCGCTGAAGCTTTCTTT.

The rearrangement joins TRBV10-1 to TRBJ2-2; possibly TRBD2 for D (5 bases). The CDR3 covers 11 residues. V was shortened by 8 bases and J by 5 bases, with 6 bases between the two germline ends. Per the germline V gene, CDR1 is WNHNN and CDR2 is SYGVQD (reference sequence). CDR3 residues: CASSGTGELFF. The CDR3 DNA reads TGCGCCAGCTCGGGAACCGGGGAGCTGTTTTTT.

The chain uses TRBV5-1 and TRBJ2-7, with 7 nucleotides matching TRBD1. The CDR3 is 14 amino acids. Germline CDR1 and CDR2: SGHRS and YFSETQ. With 0 bases clipped from V and 2 bases from J, the junction kept 2 bases outside the gene matches. For the CDR3, the DNA is TGCGCCAGCAGCTTGGGGGGACAGACCTACGAGCAGTACTTC. This sequence encodes CASSLGGQTYEQYF.

The V gene is TRBV5-4, the J gene TRBJ2-5; a weak D match, TRBD1 (6 bases). This CDR3 contains 13 residues. Germline V gives CDR1 SGHNT, CDR2 YYREEE (reference sequence). V was cut by 5 bases and J by 4 bases, with 12 bases left in between. CDR3 in amino acids: CASSLGQRETQYF. The CDR3 nucleotides read TGTGCCAGCAGTCTCGGACAGAGAGAGACCCAGTACTTC.

V gene TRBV2 combines with J gene TRBJ2-1, with 11 bases aligning to TRBD2. Germline V gene data show CDR1 as SNHLY and CDR2 as FYNNEI. Trimming at V came to 6 bases and at J to 3 bases, leaving 7 bases not matched to a gene. CDR3 size: 16 residues. The CDR3 here is CASREIAGGLYNEQFF. The CDR3 DNA is TGTGCCAGCAGGGAGATAGCGGGGGGGCTCTACAATGAGCAGTTCTTC. Variable domain in full (rest from reference TRBV2 and TRBJ2-1): EPEVTQTPSHQVTQMGQEVILRCVPISNHLYFYWYRQILGQKVEFLVSFYNNEISEKSEIFDDQFSVERPDGSNFTLKIRSTKLEDSAMYFCASREIAGGLYNEQFFGPGTRLTVL.

This clone was seen a single time. The CDR3 spells CSAPQGVAQHF. As DNA, the CDR3 is TGCAGTGCTCCACAGGGGGTAGCCCAGCATTTT. The chain employs TRBV20-1 and TRBJ1-5; 8 bases agree with TRBD1. V was pared by 5 bases and J by 11 bases, with 5 bases of the junction left unmatched. Germline-derived CDR1 and CDR2 are DFQATT and SNEGSKA (reference sequence). This CDR3 has 11 residues.

The chain uses TRBV7-2 and TRBJ1-5, with TRBD1 matching 9 bases. The CDR3 runs to 14 residues. After removal of 5 bases from V and 3 bases from J, the junction contained 2 bases not matched to a gene. Germline CDR1 SGHTA, CDR2 FQGNSA. The chain's CDR3 is CASSRDRVNQPQHF. For the CDR3, the DNA is TGTGCCAGCAGCAGGGACAGGGTCAATCAGCCCCAGCATTTT. Complete variable domain (other parts from reference TRBV7-2 and TRBJ1-5): GAGVSQSPSNKVTEKGKDVELRCDPISGHTALYWYRQSLGQGLEFLIYFQGNSAPDKSGLPSDRFSAERTGGSVSTLTIQRTQQEDSAVYLCASSRDRVNQPQHFGDGTRLSIL.

V usage is TRBV5-6 and J usage is TRBJ1-6, with 8 nucleotides matching TRBD1. From germline, CDR1 is SGHDT and CDR2 YYEEEE. Losses at the gene ends were 4 bases for V and 9 bases for J; bases not matched to a gene: 6. This CDR3 has 14 residues. CDR3 bases: TGTGCCAGCAGCCGGGACAGGCAAGCTTCACCCCTCCACTTT. Protein sequence: CASSRDRQASPLHF.

This clone was counted a few times. The chain has TRBV5-4 and TRBJ1-2; D gene ambiguous. Germline V gene sequence: CDR1 SGHNT, CDR2 YYREEE (reference sequence). CDR3 length: 13 residues. The V and J ends lost 2 bases and 4 bases respectively, with 9 bases between them. CDR3 nucleotide sequence: TGTGCCAGCAGCTTATTTCTTCTCTATGGCTACACCTTC. Protein sequence: CASSLFLLYGYTF.

CDR3 nucleotide sequence: TGTGCCAGCAGCTTAGCGGTGGGAGCCCCTAACTATGGCTACACCTTC. Its translation is CASSLAVGAPNYGYTF. V and J are TRBV7-2 and TRBJ1-2; D remains unclear. The CDR3 contains 16 residues. Germline V lookup: CDR1 SGHTA, CDR2 FQGNSA. V was trimmed by 0 bases and J by 0 bases, leaving 11 bases between them.

The CDR3 spells CASSRETGGSGNTIYF. In DNA, the CDR3 is TGTGCCAGCAGTCGGGAGACAGGGGGCAGTGGAAACACCATATATTTT. The chain is built from TRBV6-6 and TRBJ1-3; 10 nucleotides line up with TRBD1. With V trimmed by 5 bases and J by 3 bases, 7 bases remained unmatched. The V gene's germline CDR1 is MNHNY and CDR2 SVGAGI (reference sequence). The CDR3 length is 16 residues.

A few counts support this clone. The chain uses TRBV7-8 and TRBJ1-2; unclear D gene. The germline V and J ends were trimmed by 5 bases and 0 bases, with 13 bases remaining between them. This CDR3 has 15 residues. CDR1 SGHVS and CDR2 FQNEAQ come from the germline V gene. CDR3 coding DNA: TGTGCCAGCAGCCCCCGGGAACTTTCTAACTATGGCTACACCTTC. As protein: CASSPRELSNYGYTF.

This clone turned up a few times. J is TRBJ1-2 and V is TRBV7-9; 7 nucleotides agree with TRBD1. This CDR3 spans 15 amino acids. Germline-derived CDR1 and CDR2 are SEHNR and FQNEAQ (reference sequence). V lost 2 bases and J lost 3; bases outside the gene matches: 6. CDR3 region: CASSLRQGVDYGYTF. The CDR3 DNA follows: TGTGCCAGCAGCTTAAGGCAGGGGGTAGACTATGGCTACACCTTC.

V usage is TRBV4-1 and J usage is TRBJ2-5; a weak D match, TRBD2 (6 bases). CDR1 MGHRA and CDR2 YSYEKL come from the germline V gene. The CDR3 is made up of 14 amino acids. V dropped 1 base and J dropped 5 bases, with 11 bases sitting between them. The CDR3: CASSQVERVETQYF. In nucleotides, the CDR3 is TGCGCCAGCAGCCAAGTGGAGCGGGTGGAGACCCAGTACTTC.

The J gene is TRBJ2-7, the V gene TRBV7-9, with TRBD1 matching 11 bases. V trimming: 3 bases; J trimming: 7 bases; junction bases outside the gene matches: 8. The length of the CDR3 is 15 residues. Germline CDR1 reads SEHNR; CDR2 reads FQNEAQ (reference sequence). The DNA of the CDR3 is TGTGCCAGCAGCTTGTCGGGGACAGGGGGTGGGGAGCAGTACTTC. The encoded protein is CASSLSGTGGGEQYF.

The V call is TRBV7-6, the J call TRBJ2-5; TRBD2 aligns across 12 bases. The J call may be incorrect, as the DNA end agrees better with TRBJ2-7. In germline, CDR1 is SGHVS, CDR2 FNYEAQ. This CDR3 region has 14 residues. DNA of the CDR3: TGTGCCAGCAGCTTATCTAGCGGGGGGGACGAGCAGTACTTC. Protein: CASSLSSGGDEQYF.

V usage is TRBV5-1 and J usage is TRBJ1-2; 9 bases line up with TRBD1. J lost 4 bases, V lost 5 bases, and 6 bases had no gene match. The CDR3 length is 14 residues. The germline V gene has CDR1 SGHRS and CDR2 YFSETQ. This CDR3 is CASRTGTGPYGYTF. CDR3 in DNA: TGCGCCAGCAGGACCGGGACAGGGCCCTATGGCTACACCTTC.

Here the CDR3 DNA reads TGCGCCAGCAGTGAGTCATTGGGGGGCACTGAAGCTTTCTTT. Amino acids: CASSESLGGTEAFF. V and J are TRBV10-2 and TRBJ1-1; D possibly corresponds to TRBD1 (5 bases). Trimming took off 0 bases at V and 4 bases at J, with 9 bases between the two ends. The CDR3 covers 14 residues. Germline V gene data show CDR1 as WSHSY and CDR2 as SAAADI.

V usage is TRBV27 and J usage is TRBJ2-5, with 10 positions matching TRBD2. The CDR3 has 14 amino acids. V trimming: 6 bases; J trimming: 2 bases; junction bases outside the gene matches: 3. Germline CDR1 and CDR2: MNHEY and SMNVEV (reference sequence). For the CDR3, the DNA is TGTGCCAGCAGCATTAGCGGGGGGCAAGAGACCCAGTACTTC. As protein: CASSISGGQETQYF.